The present T cell receptor (beta chain) was sequenced within a study of blood T cell repertoires in COVID-19 (dated by TCRdb to 2020 to 2022). Background for the entire study: The collaborator samples originated in the United States, Italy and Spain and spanned the acute and convalescent phases of COVID-19. The prospective study material was composed of cDNA or gDNA derived from T cells, B-cell-depleted T cells, or PBMCs. Deeply sampled blood TCRbeta repertoires from subjects exposed to, actively infected with, or recovered from COVID-19 were included in the dataset. The repertoires were released in a freely available public database intended as a resource for research on the immune response to SARS-CoV-2. The samples were drawn from the first 160 participants of the ongoing ImmuneRACE study and from more than 1,000 subjects provided by 6 global collaborators. The sample metadata nearly always contained a de-identified subject ID, COVID-19 status, age in years and sex. Where available, HLA class I and class II types were taken from metadata supplied by the sample provider and were not determined by assay-based typing. Overall study results and their limits: The quantity of clinical and demographic metadata differed by source and by participant and was supplied without curation.

A second Seattle source provided samples from volunteer blood donors who had recovered from COVID-19. Collaborating institutions collected whole blood in K2EDTA tubes following their own protocols. Collaborator samples were shipped for TCRbeta analysis as frozen whole blood, isolated PBMCs, or DNA extracted from either sample type. TCRbeta CDR3 regions were amplified from genomic DNA using the immunoSEQ Assay, a bias-controlled multiplex PCR. Regarding the original processing steps: Nucleated cell counts per sample were estimated from amplification of reference gene primers within the assay. Sequence reads were collapsed and filtered to measure the absolute abundance of every unique TCRbeta CDR3 rearrangement. For each sample, productive Simpson clonality was calculated as the square root of Simpson's diversity index over productive rearrangements. The table was pulled from immuneACCESS by TCRdb, which kept in-frame rearrangements only. Such tables lose some clones; where checked, under half of the loss comes from unresolved V genes, and the rest has no known cause. D and trimming come from the DNA, and the V and J calls and clone size come from that table. This sample has about 180,000 clones in its table, and 80% to 90% of those were observed once. The biggest ten clones account for about 1.9% of the sample.

In this sample, this clone turned up once. Its specific antigen is unknown. Base qualities are not recorded, but no much larger clone differs from it by a single base. Other DNA sequences of this sample code for an identical CDR3. The CDR3 sequence holds 14 residues, the cysteine and phenylalanine included. The CDR3 DNA has 42 bases and is translated from base 1. The germline V gene specifies ENHRY as CDR1 and SYGVKD as CDR2. Cut back by 4 bases and 2 bases, the V and J ends lie 8 bases apart. Sample: peripheral blood. The V and J segments used are TRBV10-3 and TRBJ2-2; a tentative D match to TRBD1 spans 6 bases. This sequence was found in a man aged 18 to 29 who had recovered from COVID-19. Here is the DNA: TGTGCCATCAGTGGGACAGCTAACACCGGGGAGCTGTTTTTT. It translates as CAISGTANTGELFF.